This T cell receptor (beta chain) stems from a study of cytomegalovirus exposure and HLA in healthy donors. A multiplex PCR was run with 60 Vbeta primers and 13 Jbeta primers. The protocol was immunoSEQ multiplex PCR, while the TCRdb copy is restricted to in-frame clones and leaves out a portion. The table lists approximately 220,000 clones, approximately 78% of them singletons. General observations from the study: The majority of CMV-associated TCR beta chains were reported as apparently HLA-restricted in a later analysis.

The CDR3 is made up of 16 amino acids. Germline V gives CDR1 SGHDT, CDR2 YYEEEE. The trim removed 2 bases at V and 5 bases at J, leaving 8 bases unmatched. Details on this clone: Its antigen is as yet unknown.

The chain has TRBV5-6 and TRBJ2-3, with 10 bases identical to TRBD2. This receptor was taken from a man aged 25 to 40 in good health and CMV-seronegative. The sequenced sample was PBMCs. CDR3 sequence reads: CASSFGLAGAGDTQYF. In nucleotides, the CDR3 is TGTGCCAGCAGCTTCGGCCTAGCGGGGGCCGGAGATACGCAGTATTTT.